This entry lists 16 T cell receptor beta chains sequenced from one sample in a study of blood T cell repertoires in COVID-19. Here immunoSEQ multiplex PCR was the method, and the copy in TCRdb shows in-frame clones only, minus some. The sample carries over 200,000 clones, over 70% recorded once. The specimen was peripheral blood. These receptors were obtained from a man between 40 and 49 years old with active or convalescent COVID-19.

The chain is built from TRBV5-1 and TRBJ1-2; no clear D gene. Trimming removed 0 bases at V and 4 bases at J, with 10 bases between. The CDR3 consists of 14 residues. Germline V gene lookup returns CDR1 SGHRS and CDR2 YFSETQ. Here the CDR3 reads CASSLAGSTYGYTF. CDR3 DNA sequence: TGCGCCAGCAGCTTGGCAGGTAGTACCTATGGCTACACCTTC.

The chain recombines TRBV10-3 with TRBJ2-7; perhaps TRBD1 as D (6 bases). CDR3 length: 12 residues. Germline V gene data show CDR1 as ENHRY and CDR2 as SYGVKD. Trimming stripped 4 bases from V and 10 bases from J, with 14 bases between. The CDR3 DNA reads TGTGCCATCAGTGTGGACAGCTTGCATCAGTACTTC. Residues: CAISVDSLHQYF.

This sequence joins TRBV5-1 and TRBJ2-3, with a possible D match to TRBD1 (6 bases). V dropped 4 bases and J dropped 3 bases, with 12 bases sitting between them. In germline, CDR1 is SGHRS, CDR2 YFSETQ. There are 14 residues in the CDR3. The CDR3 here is CASSSGTTTDTQYF. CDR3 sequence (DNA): TGCGCCAGCAGCAGTGGGACAACTACAGATACGCAGTATTTT. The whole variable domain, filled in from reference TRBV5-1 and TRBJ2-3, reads KAGVTQTPRYLIKTRGQQVTLSCSPISGHRSVSWYQQTPGQGLQFLFEYFSETQRNKGNFPGRFSGRQFSNSRSEMNVSTLELGDSALYLCASSSGTTTDTQYFGPGTRLTVL.

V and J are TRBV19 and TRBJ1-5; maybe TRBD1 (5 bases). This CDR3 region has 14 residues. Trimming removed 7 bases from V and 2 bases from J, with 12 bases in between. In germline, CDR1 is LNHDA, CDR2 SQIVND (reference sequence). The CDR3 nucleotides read TGTGCCAGTACCGGGGGGGGAGGCAATCAGCCCCAGCATTTT. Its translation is CASTGGGGNQPQHF.

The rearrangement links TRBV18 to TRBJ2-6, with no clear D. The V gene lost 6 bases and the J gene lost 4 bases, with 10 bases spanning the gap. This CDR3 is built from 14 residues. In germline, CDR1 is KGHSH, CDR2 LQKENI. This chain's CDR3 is CASSPPGGANVLTF. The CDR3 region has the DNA TGTGCCAGCTCGCCGCCCGGGGGGGCCAACGTCCTGACTTTC.

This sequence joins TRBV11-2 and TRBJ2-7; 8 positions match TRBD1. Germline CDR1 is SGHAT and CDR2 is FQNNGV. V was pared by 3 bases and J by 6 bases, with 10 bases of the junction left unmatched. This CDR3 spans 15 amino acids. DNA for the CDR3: TGTGCCAGCAGCTTGCAAGGACAGGGTAAGGGCGAGCAGTACTTC. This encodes CASSLQGQGKGEQYF.

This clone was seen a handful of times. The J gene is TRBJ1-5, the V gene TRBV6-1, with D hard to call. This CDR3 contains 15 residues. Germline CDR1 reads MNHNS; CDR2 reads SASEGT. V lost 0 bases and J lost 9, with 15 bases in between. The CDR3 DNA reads TGTGCCAGCAGTGAAGCCGGTCAGGCCTCATGGCCCCAGCATTTT. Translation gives CASSEAGQASWPQHF.

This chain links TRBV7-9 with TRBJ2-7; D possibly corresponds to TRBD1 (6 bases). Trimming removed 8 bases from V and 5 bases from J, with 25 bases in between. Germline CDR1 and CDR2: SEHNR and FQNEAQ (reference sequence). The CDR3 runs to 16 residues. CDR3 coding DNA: TGTGCCAGCGTCCCGCCGGTGCAGGGGAACCCCCACGAGCAGTACTTC. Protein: CASVPPVQGNPHEQYF. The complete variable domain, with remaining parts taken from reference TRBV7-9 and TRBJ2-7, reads DTGVSQNPRHKITKRGQNVTFRCDPISEHNRLYWYRQTLGQGPEFLTYFQNEAQLEKSRLLSDRFSAERPKGSFSTLEIQRTEQGDSAMYLCASVPPVQGNPHEQYFGPGTRLTVT.

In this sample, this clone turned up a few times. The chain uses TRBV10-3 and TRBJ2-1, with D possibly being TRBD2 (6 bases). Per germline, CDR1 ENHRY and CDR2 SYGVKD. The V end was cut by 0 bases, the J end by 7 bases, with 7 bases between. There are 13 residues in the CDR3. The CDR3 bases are TGTGCCATCAGTGAGTCCGGGGGTAATGAGCAGTTCTTC. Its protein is CAISESGGNEQFF.

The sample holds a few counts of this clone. As DNA, the CDR3 is TGTGCCAGTAGCGGCGGAATCAACTATGGCTACACCTTC. Protein product: CASSGGINYGYTF. V gene TRBV19 combines with J gene TRBJ1-2; no firm D call. This CDR3 has 13 residues. Germline V gene sequence: CDR1 LNHDA, CDR2 SQIVND (reference sequence). V lost 6 bases and J lost 2, with 10 bases in between.

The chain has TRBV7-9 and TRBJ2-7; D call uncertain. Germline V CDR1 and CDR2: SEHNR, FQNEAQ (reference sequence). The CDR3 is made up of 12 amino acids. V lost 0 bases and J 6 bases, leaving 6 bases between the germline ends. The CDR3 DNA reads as TGTGCCAGCAGCTTAGCACTCTCCGAGCAGTACTTC. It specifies CASSLALSEQYF.

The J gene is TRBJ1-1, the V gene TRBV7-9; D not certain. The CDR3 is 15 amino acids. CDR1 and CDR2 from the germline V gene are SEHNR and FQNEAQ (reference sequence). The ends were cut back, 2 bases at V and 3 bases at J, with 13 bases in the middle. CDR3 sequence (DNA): TGTGCCAGCAGCTTACCGGCCCCCGGGGACACTGAAGCTTTCTTT. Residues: CASSLPAPGDTEAFF.

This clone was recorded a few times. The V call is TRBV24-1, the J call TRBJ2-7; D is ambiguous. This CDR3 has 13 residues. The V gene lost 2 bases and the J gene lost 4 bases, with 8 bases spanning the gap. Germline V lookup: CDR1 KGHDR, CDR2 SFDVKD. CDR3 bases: TGTGCCACCAGTGATTCCTCCCGGTACGAGCAGTACTTC. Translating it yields CATSDSSRYEQYF.

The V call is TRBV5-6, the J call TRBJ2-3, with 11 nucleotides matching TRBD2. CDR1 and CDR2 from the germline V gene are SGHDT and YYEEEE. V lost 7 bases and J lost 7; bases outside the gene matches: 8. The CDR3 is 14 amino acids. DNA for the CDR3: TGTGCCAGCTTGAGACTAGCGGGACCCTATACGCAGTATTTT. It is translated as CASLRLAGPYTQYF.

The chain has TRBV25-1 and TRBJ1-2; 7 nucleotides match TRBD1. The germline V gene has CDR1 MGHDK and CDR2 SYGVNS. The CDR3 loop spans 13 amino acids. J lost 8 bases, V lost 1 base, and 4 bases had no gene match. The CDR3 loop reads CASSELGQTGYTF. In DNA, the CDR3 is TGTGCCAGCAGTGAATTGGGACAGACGGGCTACACCTTC.

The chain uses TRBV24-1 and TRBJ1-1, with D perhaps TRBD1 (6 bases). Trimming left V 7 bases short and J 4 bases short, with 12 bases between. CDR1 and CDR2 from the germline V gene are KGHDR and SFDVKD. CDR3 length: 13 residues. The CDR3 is CATRGGHGTEAFF. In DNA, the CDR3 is TGTGCCACCAGGGGGGGGCATGGCACTGAAGCTTTCTTT.